Listed below are T cell receptor beta chains from one sample, sequenced in a study of radiation and T cells in renal cell carcinoma. Method: immunoSEQ multiplex PCR; TCRdb's copy keeps in-frame clones and lacks some. Here the sample spans around 170,000 clones, 88% being singletons. The sample consisted of blood, taken from a patient whose treatment included radiotherapy and nephrectomy. Source of these receptors: a woman aged 45 to 65 with renal cell carcinoma. Each CDR3 is given with its conserved first and last residue. A D gene is named only where the DNA matches it firmly. Expanded clones are given a class, and other clones once, few, many or no size at all.

clone size,J gene,V gene,D gene,CDR3 protein,CDR3 DNA
.,TRBJ2-7,TRBV5-1,TRBD1,CASSPTGQGVGFISYEQYF,TGCGCCAGCAGCCCTACTGGACAGGGGGTTGGATTTATCTCCTACGAGCAGTACTTC
.,TRBJ2-7,TRBV6-5,.,CASSDTTYEQYF,TGTGCCAGCAGTGACACTACCTACGAGCAGTACTTC
.,TRBJ1-4,TRBV7-9,.,CASSLGLGYEKLFF,TGTGCCAGCAGCTTAGGGCTAGGGTATGAAAAACTGTTTTTT
.,TRBJ2-6,TRBV19,.,CASVPGRTSGANVLTF,TGTGCCAGTGTACCAGGACGGACTTCTGGGGCCAACGTCCTGACTTTC
.,TRBJ1-1,TRBV6-1,.,CASSGSGGRVTEAFF,TGTGCCAGCAGCGGAAGTGGGGGGCGCGTAACTGAAGCTTTCTTT
.,TRBJ1-1,TRBV7-2,TRBD1,CASSLNPTGGNTEAFF,TGTGCCAGCAGCTTAAACCCGACAGGGGGGAACACTGAAGCTTTCTTT
.,TRBJ2-1,TRBV7-8,.,CASSLRGVVTITSYNEQFF,TGTGCCAGCAGCCTAAGGGGGGTGGTGACGATAACGTCCTACAATGAGCAGTTCTTC
.,TRBJ1-4,TRBV9,TRBD1,CASSSRGGGEKLFF,TGTGCCAGCAGCTCCCGAGGAGGGGGCGAAAAACTGTTTTTT
.,TRBJ2-5,TRBV5-5,.,CASTRRERPYQETQYF,TGTGCCAGCACCAGAAGGGAACGACCGTACCAAGAGACCCAGTACTTC
.,TRBJ2-2,TRBV7-3,.,CASTQGGAGELFF,TGTGCCAGCACCCAGGGTGGGGCCGGGGAGCTGTTTTTT
.,TRBJ1-6,TRBV5-1,TRBD1,CASSPSGAGQGSFAPLHF,TGCGCCAGCAGTCCTTCGGGGGCGGGACAGGGATCTTTTGCACCCCTCCACTTT
few,TRBJ1-6,TRBV2,.,CASSESPPGVAPLHF,TGTGCCAGCAGTGAGAGTCCCCCAGGGGTTGCACCCCTCCACTTT
.,TRBJ1-1,TRBV6-6,.,CASSYRGRGTEAFF,TGTGCCAGCAGTTATAGGGGTCGAGGCACTGAAGCTTTCTTT
.,TRBJ2-5,TRBV5-6,.,CASSQRSTLAGETQYF,TGTGCCAGCAGCCAAAGAAGTACCCTCGCCGGGGAGACCCAGTACTTC
.,TRBJ2-5,TRBV5-4,TRBD2,CASSLRSLAGGQYQETQYF,TGTGCCAGCAGCTTACGGAGTTTAGCGGGGGGACAGTACCAAGAGACCCAGTACTTC
.,TRBJ2-5,TRBV6-6,.,CASSYGGEETQYF,TGTGCCAGCAGTTACGGCGGGGAAGAGACCCAGTACTTC